The 15 T cell receptor beta chains in this list originate from one sample, sequenced in a study of blood T cells in healthy people across ages. PCR was performed a second time for roughly 7 to 11 cycles using a sample-barcoded 5' primer and a J-beta primer mix. TCRdb recomputed calls from the 5' RACE reads with MiXCR, one row per CDR3 protein. The sample yields about 1,400,000 distinct CDR3 sequences, 42% seen once. Sequenced sample: blood. These receptors were taken from a woman aged 18-29 years in good health.

This clonotype occurred a few times. V gene TRBV24-1 combines with J gene TRBJ1-1; no clear D. Trimming took 7 bases from V and 1 from J, leaving 3 bases between them. The CDR3 loop spans 11 amino acids. CDR1 and CDR2 (germline): KGHDR, SFDVKD. In DNA, the CDR3 is TGTGCCACCAGACAGAACACTGAAGCTTTCTTT. Its translation: CATRQNTEAFF.

The V and J genes are TRBV5-1 and TRBJ2-4; D is unresolved. Germline CDR1 is SGHRS and CDR2 is YFSETQ. The V gene lost 5 bases and the J gene lost 1 base, with 16 bases spanning the gap. The CDR3 has 16 amino acids. DNA for the CDR3: TGCGCCAGCAGATCGACCGGCCCCGGGGCCAAAAACATTCAGTACTTC. Its protein is CASRSTGPGAKNIQYF.

Details on this clonotype: A junction boundary mismatches the germline segment, possibly from a read error. This rearrangement joins TRBV15 to TRBJ1-4, with D unresolved. Germline V CDR1 and CDR2: LNHNV, YYDKDF (reference sequence). The CDR3 has 15 amino acids. In DNA form, the CDR3 reads TGTGCCACCAGCAGAGATCACGCAACTAATGAAAAGCTGTTTTTT. Translating it yields CATSRDHATNEKLFF.

J is TRBJ2-7 and V is TRBV20-1; D remains unclear. CDR1 is DFQATT, CDR2 SNEGSKA, per germline (reference sequence). The V and J ends lost 3 bases and 6 bases respectively, with 15 bases between them. This CDR3 has 13 residues. For the CDR3, the DNA is TGCAGTGCTAGGGTAGAACCTCTAACCGAGCAGTACTTC. Its translation is CSARVEPLTEQYF.

This chain joins TRBV5-1 and TRBJ2-7; 11 nucleotides agree with TRBD2. The V gene's germline CDR1 is SGHRS and CDR2 YFSETQ. The V and J ends lost 3 bases and 7 bases, in that order; junction bases with no gene match: 9. The CDR3 is 15 amino acids. CDR3 bases: TGCGCCAGCAGCTCGGGACTAGCGGAGTGCAATGAGCAGTACTTC. It translates to CASSSGLAECNEQYF.

V is TRBV29-1 and J is TRBJ1-2; weak D call: TRBD1 (6 bases). Looked up from germline, CDR1 is SQVTM and CDR2 is ANQGSEA. Trimming removed 5 bases at V and 2 bases at J, with 18 bases between. CDR3 length equals 15 residues. CDR3 region: CSVSLPGAENYGYTF. In DNA, the CDR3 is TGCAGCGTTTCTCTTCCAGGGGCAGAGAACTATGGCTACACCTTC.

The genes are TRBV10-3 and TRBJ2-5; 11 nucleotides agree with TRBD1. CDR1 and CDR2 (germline): ENHRY, SYGVKD. V dropped 9 bases and J dropped 4; count of bases not matched to a gene: 4. This CDR3 has 13 residues. CDR3: CAMGQGVRETQYF. The CDR3 nucleotides are TGTGCCATGGGACAGGGGGTACGAGAGACCCAGTACTTC.

This chain links TRBV2 with TRBJ2-3; weak D call: TRBD2 (6 bases). V was pared by 4 bases and J by 2 bases, with 13 bases between. The germline gives CDR1 SNHLY, CDR2 FYNNEI. This CDR3 is 15 amino acids long. Here the CDR3 reads CASSGRLEPTDTQYF. The CDR3 DNA follows: TGTGCCAGCAGTGGGCGACTAGAGCCCACAGATACGCAGTATTTT.

The rearrangement links TRBV4-2 to TRBJ2-2, with D perhaps matching TRBD2 (6 bases). V lost 2 bases, J lost 0 bases, and 16 bases lay in between. The CDR3 runs to 18 residues. The germline CDR1 and CDR2 sequences are LGHNA and YNFKEQ. The CDR3 nucleotides read TGTGCCAGCAGCCAACTCTGGGAGACTAGATCGAACACCGGGGAGCTGTTTTTT. It is translated as CASSQLWETRSNTGELFF.

The V gene is TRBV7-9, the J gene TRBJ1-3; D possibly corresponds to TRBD1 (5 bases). V was pared by 5 bases and J by 0 bases, with 14 bases between. Germline V gene data show CDR1 as SEHNR and CDR2 as FQNEAQ (reference sequence). CDR3 length: 16 amino acids. The CDR3 loop reads CASSEETVNSGNTIYF. The CDR3, as DNA: TGTGCCAGCAGCGAGGAGACAGTGAACTCTGGAAACACCATATATTTT.

The chain couples TRBV7-3 to TRBJ1-2, with TRBD1 identical over 9 bases. The CDR3 is made up of 16 amino acids. J was trimmed by 8 bases and V by 4 bases; bases with no gene match: 14. Germline V gives CDR1 SGHTA, CDR2 FQGTGA. The CDR3 loop reads CASSSPETGGPCGYTF. CDR3 bases: TGTGCCAGCAGCTCGCCTGAGACAGGGGGGCCTTGCGGCTACACCTTC.

The chain recombines TRBV7-2 with TRBJ2-4, with 7 bases that match TRBD2. V gave up 2 bases and J gave up 4 bases; unmatched junction bases: 14. The CDR3 runs 18 residues. Germline values: CDR1 SGHTA, CDR2 FQGNSA. The CDR3 sequence: CASSLSGLPGLPKNIQYF. The CDR3 region has the DNA TGTGCCAGCAGCTTATCCGGCCTTCCGGGACTACCTAAAAACATTCAGTACTTC. The variable domain in full, completed from reference TRBV7-2 and TRBJ2-4, reads GAGVSQSPSNKVTEKGKDVELRCDPISGHTALYWYRQSLGQGLEFLIYFQGNSAPDKSGLPSDRFSAERTGGSVSTLTIQRTQQEDSAVYLCASSLSGLPGLPKNIQYFGAGTRLSVL.

The rearrangement links TRBV11-1 to TRBJ2-7, with TRBD1 identical over 7 bases. The J call may be in error: the DNA end matches TRBJ2-5 better. The CDR3 runs 13 residues. Germline V gene data show CDR1 as SGHAT and CDR2 as FQDESV (reference sequence). The CDR3 here is CASSFTGDQTQYF. In DNA form, the CDR3 reads TGTGCCAGCAGCTTCACAGGGGACCAGACCCAGTACTTC.

The chain uses TRBV20-1 and TRBJ2-5; possibly TRBD2 for D (6 bases). This CDR3 region has 14 residues. Germline lookup yields CDR1 DFQATT and CDR2 SNEGSKA (reference sequence). Trimming cost V 2 bases and J 3 bases, with 13 bases left between them. CDR3 region: CSARPYSGKETQYF. The CDR3 DNA reads TGCAGTGCTAGACCTTATAGCGGAAAAGAGACCCAGTACTTC.

This rearrangement joins TRBV19 to TRBJ1-2, with D possibly TRBD1 on 5 matching bases. V lost 9 bases and J lost 6, with 14 bases in between. CDR3 length: 12 amino acids. Looked up from germline, CDR1 is LNHDA and CDR2 is SQIVND (reference sequence). For the CDR3, the DNA is TGTGCCAGCACCCCGGGACCCCATGGCTACACCTTC. It codes for CASTPGPHGYTF.